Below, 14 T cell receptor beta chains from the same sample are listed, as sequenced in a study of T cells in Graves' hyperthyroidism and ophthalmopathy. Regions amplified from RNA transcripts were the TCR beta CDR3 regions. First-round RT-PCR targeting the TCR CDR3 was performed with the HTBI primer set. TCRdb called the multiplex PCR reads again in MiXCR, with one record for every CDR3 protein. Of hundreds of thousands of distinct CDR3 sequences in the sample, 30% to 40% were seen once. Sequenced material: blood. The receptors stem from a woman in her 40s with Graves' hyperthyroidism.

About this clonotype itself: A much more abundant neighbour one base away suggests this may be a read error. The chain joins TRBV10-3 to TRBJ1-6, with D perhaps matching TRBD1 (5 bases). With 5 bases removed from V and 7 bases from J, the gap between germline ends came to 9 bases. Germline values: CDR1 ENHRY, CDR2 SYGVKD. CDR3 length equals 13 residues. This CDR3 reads CAISSGANSPLHF. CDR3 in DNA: TGTGCCATCAGTTCCGGGGCAAATTCACCCCTCCACTTT.

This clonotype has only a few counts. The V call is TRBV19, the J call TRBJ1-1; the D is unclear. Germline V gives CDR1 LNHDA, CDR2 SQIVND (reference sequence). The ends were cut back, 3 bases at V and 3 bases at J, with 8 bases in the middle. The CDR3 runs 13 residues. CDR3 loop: CASSIGSDTEAFF. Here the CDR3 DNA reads TGTGCCAGTAGTATCGGTTCCGACACTGAAGCTTTCTTT.

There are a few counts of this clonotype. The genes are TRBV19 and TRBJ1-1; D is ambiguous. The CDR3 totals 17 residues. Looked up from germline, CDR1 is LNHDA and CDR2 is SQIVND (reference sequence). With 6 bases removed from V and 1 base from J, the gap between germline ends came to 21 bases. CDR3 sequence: CASRGVEMGRTNTEAFF. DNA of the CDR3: TGTGCCAGTAGGGGAGTAGAGATGGGCCGGACGAACACTGAAGCTTTCTTT.

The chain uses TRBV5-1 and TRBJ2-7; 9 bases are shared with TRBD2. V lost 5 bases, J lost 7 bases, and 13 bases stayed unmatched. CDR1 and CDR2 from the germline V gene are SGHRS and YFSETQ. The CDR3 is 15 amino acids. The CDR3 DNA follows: TGCGCCAGCAGTGACCTAGCGGGACCTTACAATGAGCAGTACTTC. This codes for CASSDLAGPYNEQYF.

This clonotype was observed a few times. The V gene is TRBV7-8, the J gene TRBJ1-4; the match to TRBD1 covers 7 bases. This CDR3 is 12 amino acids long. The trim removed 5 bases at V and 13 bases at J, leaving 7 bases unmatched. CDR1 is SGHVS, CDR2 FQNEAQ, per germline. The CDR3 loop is CASSIGTEGLFF. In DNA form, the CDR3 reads TGTGCCAGCAGCATAGGGACAGAAGGACTGTTTTTT.

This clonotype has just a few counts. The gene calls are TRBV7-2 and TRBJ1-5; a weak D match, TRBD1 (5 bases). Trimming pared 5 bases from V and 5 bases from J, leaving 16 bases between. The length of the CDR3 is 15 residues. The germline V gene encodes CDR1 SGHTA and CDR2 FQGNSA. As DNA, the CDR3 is TGTGCCAGCAGCCCGCGGGGGAGAGGGCATCAGCCCCAGCATTTT. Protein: CASSPRGRGHQPQHF.

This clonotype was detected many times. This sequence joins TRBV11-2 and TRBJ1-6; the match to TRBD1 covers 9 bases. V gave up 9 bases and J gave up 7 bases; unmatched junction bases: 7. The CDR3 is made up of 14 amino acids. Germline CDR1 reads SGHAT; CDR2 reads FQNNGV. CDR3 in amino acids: CASSRGTGNSPLHF. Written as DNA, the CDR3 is TGTGCCAGTAGTCGCGGGACAGGGAATTCACCCCTCCACTTT.

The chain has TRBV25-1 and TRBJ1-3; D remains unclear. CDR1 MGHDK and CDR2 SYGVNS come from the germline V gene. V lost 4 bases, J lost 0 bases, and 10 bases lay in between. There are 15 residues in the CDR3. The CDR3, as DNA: TGTGCCAGCAGTGCTAGCGACGTCTCTGGAAACACCATATATTTT. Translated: CASSASDVSGNTIYF.

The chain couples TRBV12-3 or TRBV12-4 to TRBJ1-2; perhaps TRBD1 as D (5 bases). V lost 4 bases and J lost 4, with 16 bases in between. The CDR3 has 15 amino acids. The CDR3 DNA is TGTGCCAGCAGTTACCCTGGACAATGGACCTATGGCTACACCTTC. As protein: CASSYPGQWTYGYTF.

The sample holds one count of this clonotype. Here the CDR3 reads CASSSPGLNTYGYTF. Here the CDR3 DNA reads TGTGCCAGCAGTTCTCCGGGTCTAAACACCTATGGCTACACCTTC. This chain uses TRBV5-4 with TRBJ1-2, with D uncertain. The CDR3 is made up of 15 amino acids. The V end lost 5 bases, the J end lost 4 bases, and 18 bases lay between the germline ends. Per the germline V gene, CDR1 is SGHNT and CDR2 is YYREEE (reference sequence).

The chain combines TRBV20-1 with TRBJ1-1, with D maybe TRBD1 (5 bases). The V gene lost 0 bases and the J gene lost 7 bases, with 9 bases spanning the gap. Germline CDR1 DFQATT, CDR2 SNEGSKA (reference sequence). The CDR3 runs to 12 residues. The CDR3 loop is CSARDGGGEAFF. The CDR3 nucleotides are TGCAGTGCTAGAGATGGGGGGGGTGAAGCTTTCTTT.

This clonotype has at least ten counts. The CDR3 here is CASSSDRGGGYTF. In nucleotides, the CDR3 is TGTGCCAGCAGCTCCGACAGGGGCGGGGGCTACACCTTC. The V and J genes are TRBV7-3 and TRBJ1-2, with 8 bases aligning to TRBD1. Germline CDR1 and CDR2: SGHTA and FQGTGA. The trim removed 4 bases at V and 8 bases at J, leaving 6 bases unmatched. This CDR3 is 13 amino acids long.

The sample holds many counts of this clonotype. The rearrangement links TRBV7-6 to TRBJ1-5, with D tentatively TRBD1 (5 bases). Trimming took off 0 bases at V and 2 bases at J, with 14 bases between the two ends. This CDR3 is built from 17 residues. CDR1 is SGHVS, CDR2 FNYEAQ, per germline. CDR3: CASSLALRRGGNQPQHF. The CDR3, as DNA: TGTGCCAGCAGCTTAGCGCTCCGTAGGGGCGGCAATCAGCCCCAGCATTTT.

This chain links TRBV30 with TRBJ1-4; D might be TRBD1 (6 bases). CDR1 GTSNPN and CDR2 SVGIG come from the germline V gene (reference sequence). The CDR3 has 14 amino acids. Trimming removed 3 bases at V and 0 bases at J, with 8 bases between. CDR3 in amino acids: CAWRDRATNEKLFF. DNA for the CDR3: TGTGCCTGGAGGGACAGAGCAACTAATGAAAAACTGTTTTTT. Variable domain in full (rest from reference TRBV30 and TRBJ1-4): SQTIHQWPATLVQPVGSPLSLECTVEGTSNPNLYWYRQAAGRGLQLLFYSVGIGQISSEVPQNLSASRPQDRQFILSSKKLLLSDSGFYLCAWRDRATNEKLFFGSGTQLSVL.